Listed below are T cell receptor beta chains from one sample, sequenced in a study of T-cell reconstitution after alpha-beta-depleted transplantation in children. TCRdb itself ran the PCR reads through MiXCR, one entry per CDR3 protein. The sample contains about 110,000 distinct CDR3 sequences, around 6.4% of which appear only once. This material consisted of PBMCs, mostly from graft donor cells, taken 360 days after TCRalphabeta/CD19-depleted stem cell transplant. These receptors were taken from a male patient aged 2-9 years who had a stem cell transplant for acute lymphoblastic leukemia, so the T cells may come from the graft donor. Both conserved end residues are part of each CDR3. The order of the fields is J gene, D gene, clone size, V gene, CDR3 protein, CDR3 DNA. The D gene is left open where the match is weak. Some rows have no size entry. The others give once, few or many, or a class for an expanded clone.

J gene: TRBJ2-1; D gene: NA; clone size: many; V gene: TRBV3-1; CDR3 protein: CASSYGTPYNEQFF; CDR3 DNA: TGTGCCAGCAGCTACGGGACTCCCTACAATGAGCAGTTCTTC
J gene: TRBJ1-1; D gene: NA; clone size: many; V gene: TRBV12-3/TRBV12-4; CDR3 protein: CASSLRGNTEAFF; CDR3 DNA: TGTGCCAGCAGTTTGAGGGGGAACACTGAAGCTTTCTTT
J gene: TRBJ2-7; D gene: TRBD2; clone size: many; V gene: TRBV7-9; CDR3 protein: CASGPGLVPYEQYF; CDR3 DNA: TGTGCCAGCGGTCCGGGACTAGTCCCTTACGAGCAGTACTTC
J gene: TRBJ1-2; D gene: NA; clone size: few; V gene: TRBV6-2/TRBV6-3; CDR3 protein: CASGRRSYGYTF; CDR3 DNA: TGTGCCAGCGGCCGCCGCTCCTATGGCTACACCTTC
J gene: TRBJ2-2; D gene: NA; clone size: NA; V gene: TRBV6-5; CDR3 protein: CASSYSLRGNTGELFF; CDR3 DNA: TGTGCCAGCAGTTACTCGTTACGTGGGAACACCGGGGAGCTGTTTTTT
J gene: TRBJ2-3; D gene: TRBD2; clone size: few; V gene: TRBV6-2/TRBV6-3; CDR3 protein: CASSSLLAGGTDTQYF; CDR3 DNA: TGTGCCAGCAGTTCATTACTAGCGGGGGGCACAGATACGCAGTATTTT
J gene: TRBJ2-7; D gene: NA; clone size: many; V gene: TRBV28; CDR3 protein: CASSPLGGRRYEQYF; CDR3 DNA: TGTGCCAGCAGCCCCCTGGGGGGAAGAAGGTACGAGCAGTACTTC
J gene: TRBJ1-6; D gene: NA; clone size: many; V gene: TRBV6-2/TRBV6-3; CDR3 protein: CASRLGVEDSPLHF; CDR3 DNA: TGTGCCAGCAGGCTGGGCGTTGAGGATTCACCCCTCCACTTT
J gene: TRBJ2-4; D gene: TRBD2; clone size: NA; V gene: TRBV12-3/TRBV12-4; CDR3 protein: CASSLTSGGAGTKNIQYF; CDR3 DNA: TGTGCCAGCAGTTTAACTAGCGGGGGGGCGGGGACCAAAAACATTCAGTACTTC
J gene: TRBJ1-1; D gene: NA; clone size: NA; V gene: TRBV6-2/TRBV6-3; CDR3 protein: CASRKEGGLRRGNTEAFF; CDR3 DNA: TGTGCCAGCAGAAAGGAAGGAGGATTGAGGCGAGGGAACACTGAAGCTTTCTTT
J gene: TRBJ2-7; D gene: TRBD2; clone size: NA; V gene: TRBV11-2; CDR3 protein: CASSLALAGEEQYF; CDR3 DNA: TGTGCCAGCAGCTTAGCTCTAGCGGGGGAAGAGCAGTACTTC
J gene: TRBJ1-4; D gene: NA; clone size: few; V gene: TRBV9; CDR3 protein: CASSPGGLEKLFF; CDR3 DNA: TGTGCCAGCAGCCCCGGAGGGTTAGAAAAACTGTTTTTT
J gene: TRBJ1-5; D gene: NA; clone size: many; V gene: TRBV28; CDR3 protein: CASSRQSRGEPQHF; CDR3 DNA: TGTGCCAGCAGTCGACAGTCGCGGGGAGAGCCCCAGCATTTT
J gene: TRBJ2-7; D gene: NA; clone size: NA; V gene: TRBV6-5; CDR3 protein: CASSYSDRSYEQYF; CDR3 DNA: TGTGCCAGCAGTTACTCCGACAGATCCTACGAGCAGTACTTC
J gene: TRBJ1-4; D gene: TRBD1; clone size: few; V gene: TRBV15; CDR3 protein: CATSREGGGREKLFF; CDR3 DNA: TGTGCCACCAGCCGGGAGGGAGGGGGCCGGGAAAAACTGTTTTTT
J gene: TRBJ2-3; D gene: TRBD2; clone size: few; V gene: TRBV27; CDR3 protein: CASRPQLAATRDTQYF; CDR3 DNA: TGTGCCAGCAGACCACAACTAGCGGCTACAAGAGATACGCAGTATTTT
J gene: TRBJ2-2; D gene: TRBD1; clone size: many; V gene: TRBV20-1; CDR3 protein: CSGTGANGELFF; CDR3 DNA: TGCAGTGGGACAGGGGCTAACGGGGAGCTGTTTTTT
J gene: TRBJ2-7; D gene: TRBD2; clone size: few; V gene: TRBV5-1; CDR3 protein: CASSFPSGRAGEEQYF; CDR3 DNA: TGCGCCAGCAGCTTCCCTAGCGGGAGGGCCGGTGAGGAGCAGTACTTC
J gene: TRBJ2-3; D gene: NA; clone size: many; V gene: TRBV12-3/TRBV12-4; CDR3 protein: CASSQYRQDTQYF; CDR3 DNA: TGTGCCAGCAGTCAATACAGGCAGGATACGCAGTATTTT
J gene: TRBJ2-1; D gene: NA; clone size: few; V gene: TRBV9; CDR3 protein: CASSVEAVYYNEQFF; CDR3 DNA: TGTGCCAGCAGCGTAGAGGCGGTTTACTACAATGAGCAGTTCTTC
J gene: TRBJ2-7; D gene: NA; clone size: many; V gene: TRBV5-6; CDR3 protein: CASSITGREQYF; CDR3 DNA: TGTGCCAGCAGCATAACAGGGCGCGAGCAGTACTTC
J gene: TRBJ2-6; D gene: TRBD1; clone size: NA; V gene: TRBV25-1; CDR3 protein: CASSYDRGSRAGANVLTF; CDR3 DNA: TGTGCCAGCAGTTACGACAGGGGGTCCCGGGCTGGGGCCAACGTCCTGACTTTC
J gene: TRBJ2-1; D gene: NA; clone size: many; V gene: TRBV21-1; CDR3 protein: CASSTQQFF; CDR3 DNA: TGTGCCAGCAGCACCCAGCAGTTCTTC
J gene: TRBJ1-6; D gene: TRBD1; clone size: many; V gene: TRBV7-2; CDR3 protein: CASSDRDRGYNSPLHF; CDR3 DNA: TGTGCCAGCAGCGATCGGGACAGGGGGTATAATTCACCCCTCCACTTT
J gene: TRBJ2-5; D gene: NA; clone size: few; V gene: TRBV7-7; CDR3 protein: CASSLGQPGETQYF; CDR3 DNA: TGTGCCAGCAGCTTAGGACAGCCTGGGGAGACCCAGTACTTC
J gene: TRBJ2-2; D gene: NA; clone size: many; V gene: TRBV6-1; CDR3 protein: CATGRGGTGELFF; CDR3 DNA: TGTGCCACTGGGAGAGGGGGCACCGGGGAGCTGTTTTTT
J gene: TRBJ2-1; D gene: TRBD2; clone size: NA; V gene: TRBV7-9; CDR3 protein: CASRLSGEYNEQFF; CDR3 DNA: TGTGCCAGCAGGCTGAGCGGGGAATACAATGAGCAGTTCTTC
J gene: TRBJ2-1; D gene: NA; clone size: many; V gene: TRBV7-2; CDR3 protein: CASSSRPTGEYNEQFF; CDR3 DNA: TGTGCCAGCAGCTCACGCCCCACAGGAGAATACAATGAGCAGTTCTTC
J gene: TRBJ2-1; D gene: TRBD1; clone size: few; V gene: TRBV9; CDR3 protein: CASSVRTGSGSYNEQFF; CDR3 DNA: TGTGCCAGCAGCGTTAGGACAGGGTCGGGATCCTACAATGAGCAGTTCTTC
J gene: TRBJ2-7; D gene: NA; clone size: NA; V gene: TRBV7-9; CDR3 protein: CASSLGRSRDRLEQYF; CDR3 DNA: TGTGCCAGCAGCTTAGGCAGGTCCCGGGACCGGCTCGAGCAGTACTTC
J gene: TRBJ1-1; D gene: TRBD1; clone size: many; V gene: TRBV9; CDR3 protein: CASSPAQGAFYNTEAFF; CDR3 DNA: TGTGCCAGCAGCCCGGCACAGGGGGCCTTTTATAACACTGAAGCTTTCTTT
J gene: TRBJ1-1; D gene: NA; clone size: NA; V gene: TRBV19; CDR3 protein: CASSVPGRMNTEAFF; CDR3 DNA: TGTGCCAGTAGTGTTCCGGGCCGAATGAACACTGAAGCTTTCTTT
J gene: TRBJ2-5; D gene: NA; clone size: many; V gene: TRBV28; CDR3 protein: CASSLRGWYQETQYF; CDR3 DNA: TGTGCCAGCAGCCTAAGGGGGTGGTACCAAGAGACCCAGTACTTC
J gene: TRBJ1-2; D gene: NA; clone size: few; V gene: TRBV2; CDR3 protein: CASSWPSRSSYGYTF; CDR3 DNA: TGTGCCAGCAGCTGGCCCTCCCGGTCCTCCTATGGCTACACCTTC
J gene: TRBJ2-7; D gene: NA; clone size: NA; V gene: TRBV3-1; CDR3 protein: CACSQLTGTSTFYEQYF; CDR3 DNA: TGTGCCTGCAGCCAACTCACCGGGACGTCTACTTTCTACGAGCAGTACTTC
J gene: TRBJ1-1; D gene: TRBD1; clone size: many; V gene: TRBV4-3; CDR3 protein: CASSRDRGFSEAFF; CDR3 DNA: TGCGCCAGCAGCCGAGACAGGGGCTTTTCTGAAGCTTTCTTT
J gene: TRBJ2-3; D gene: NA; clone size: many; V gene: TRBV27; CDR3 protein: CASLRGGVEYF; CDR3 DNA: TGTGCCAGCCTTAGAGGGGGAGTAGAGTATTTT
J gene: TRBJ1-2; D gene: NA; clone size: few; V gene: TRBV7-6; CDR3 protein: CASSLGGTWSF; CDR3 DNA: TGTGCCAGCAGCTTAGGAGGTACTTGGTCCTTC
J gene: TRBJ2-7; D gene: TRBD1; clone size: few; V gene: TRBV4-3; CDR3 protein: CASSQGRGGYSYEQYF; CDR3 DNA: TGCGCCAGCAGCCAAGGAAGAGGGGGCTACTCCTACGAGCAGTACTTC
J gene: TRBJ1-4; D gene: NA; clone size: NA; V gene: TRBV29-1; CDR3 protein: CSVEGAREVPTNEKLFF; CDR3 DNA: TGCAGCGTTGAGGGGGCCAGGGAAGTACCAACTAATGAAAAACTGTTTTTT
J gene: TRBJ2-3; D gene: TRBD2; clone size: few; V gene: TRBV6-1; CDR3 protein: CASSDPLAGATTDTQYF; CDR3 DNA: TGTGCCAGCAGTGACCCTTTAGCGGGGGCTACCACAGATACGCAGTATTTT
J gene: TRBJ2-7; D gene: TRBD2; clone size: many; V gene: TRBV6-5; CDR3 protein: CASSFGLAGLYEQYF; CDR3 DNA: TGTGCCAGCAGTTTTGGACTAGCGGGGCTCTACGAGCAGTACTTC
J gene: TRBJ2-1; D gene: NA; clone size: many; V gene: TRBV14; CDR3 protein: CASSQGLARMNNEQFF; CDR3 DNA: TGTGCCAGCAGCCAAGGATTAGCGCGGATGAACAATGAGCAGTTCTTC
J gene: TRBJ2-5; D gene: NA; clone size: few; V gene: TRBV6-1; CDR3 protein: CASSQLSRDQETQYF; CDR3 DNA: TGTGCCAGCAGTCAGCTCTCTCGCGACCAAGAGACCCAGTACTTC
J gene: TRBJ2-7; D gene: NA; clone size: many; V gene: TRBV12-3/TRBV12-4; CDR3 protein: CASSFRQRNYEQYF; CDR3 DNA: TGTGCCAGCAGTTTCCGCCAACGAAATTACGAGCAGTACTTC
J gene: TRBJ2-7; D gene: NA; clone size: many; V gene: TRBV7-9; CDR3 protein: CASSANFHEQYF; CDR3 DNA: TGTGCCAGCAGCGCAAATTTCCACGAGCAGTACTTC
J gene: TRBJ2-7; D gene: NA; clone size: few; V gene: TRBV20-1; CDR3 protein: CSASGRGGYISGYEQYF; CDR3 DNA: TGCAGTGCTTCCGGCAGGGGCGGTTACATTAGCGGTTACGAGCAGTACTTC
J gene: TRBJ2-7; D gene: TRBD2; clone size: many; V gene: TRBV6-2/TRBV6-3; CDR3 protein: CASSYSRSLKGQREGTYEQYF; CDR3 DNA: TGTGCCAGCAGTTACTCGAGAAGTTTGAAGGGCCAGCGGGAGGGCACCTACGAGCAGTACTTC
J gene: TRBJ2-2; D gene: NA; clone size: many; V gene: TRBV6-5; CDR3 protein: CASSYGAGELFF; CDR3 DNA: TGTGCCAGCAGTTACGGGGCCGGGGAGCTGTTTTTT
J gene: TRBJ2-1; D gene: NA; clone size: NA; V gene: TRBV19; CDR3 protein: CASRGPRTSDEQFF; CDR3 DNA: TGTGCCAGTAGGGGCCCTCGGACCTCCGATGAGCAGTTCTTC
J gene: TRBJ1-1; D gene: NA; clone size: NA; V gene: TRBV20-1; CDR3 protein: CSPRAEAFF; CDR3 DNA: TGCAGTCCCAGAGCTGAAGCTTTCTTT
J gene: TRBJ2-3; D gene: NA; clone size: few; V gene: TRBV10-3; CDR3 protein: CAISVGAEDTQYF; CDR3 DNA: TGTGCCATCAGTGTGGGGGCTGAGGATACGCAGTATTTT
J gene: TRBJ2-1; D gene: TRBD2; clone size: few; V gene: TRBV28; CDR3 protein: CASSFKAGVLNEQFF; CDR3 DNA: TGTGCCAGCAGTTTTAAAGCGGGAGTTTTGAATGAGCAGTTCTTC
J gene: TRBJ2-2; D gene: NA; clone size: many; V gene: TRBV10-3; CDR3 protein: CAIRSDTSANTGELFF; CDR3 DNA: TGTGCCATCAGAAGTGACACCTCGGCGAACACCGGGGAGCTGTTTTTT
J gene: TRBJ2-2; D gene: NA; clone size: many; V gene: TRBV28; CDR3 protein: CASSFLGGELFF; CDR3 DNA: TGTGCCAGCAGTTTCCTTGGCGGGGAGCTGTTTTTT
J gene: TRBJ2-1; D gene: TRBD2; clone size: few; V gene: TRBV7-9; CDR3 protein: CASSLGLFGPFF; CDR3 DNA: TGTGCCAGCAGCTTGGGACTATTTGGTCCGTTCTTC
J gene: TRBJ2-3; D gene: NA; clone size: NA; V gene: TRBV19; CDR3 protein: CASSTILVDTQYF; CDR3 DNA: TGTGCCAGTAGTACGATACTGGTAGATACGCAGTATTTT